Each of the 24 T cell receptor beta chains below was sequenced from the same sample in a study of cytomegalovirus exposure and HLA in healthy donors. Primers for the PCR totalled 60 Vbeta and 13 Jbeta. Sequencing used immunoSEQ multiplex PCR; TCRdb keeps in-frame clones, though not all of them. The sample has about 130,000 clones, roughly 80% seen once; the top ten hold about 3.1%. The sequenced material came from PBMCs. The receptors shown here come from a middle-aged man in good health and CMV-seronegative.

The chain employs TRBV5-1 and TRBJ2-2; maybe TRBD2 (5 bases). The CDR3 is made up of 16 amino acids. The germline V gene has CDR1 SGHRS and CDR2 YFSETQ. Trimming removed 0 bases from V and 4 bases from J, with 13 bases in between. The CDR3 sequence is CASSLDQVRGTGELFF. The CDR3 nucleotides read TGCGCCAGCAGCTTGGACCAGGTCCGGGGCACCGGGGAGCTGTTTTTT.

The CDR3 here is CASSLLGRDNEQFF. In DNA, the CDR3 is TGTGCCAGCAGCTTATTAGGCAGGGACAATGAGCAGTTCTTC. This sequence joins TRBV5-8 and TRBJ2-1, with D tentatively TRBD1 (5 bases). Trimming left V 2 bases short and J 5 bases short, with 11 bases between. The germline gives CDR1 SGHTS, CDR2 YDEGEE. This CDR3 has 14 amino acids.

V usage is TRBV4-2 and J usage is TRBJ1-2, with 7 bases matching TRBD1. Trimming at V came to 0 bases and at J to 2 bases, leaving 6 bases not matched to a gene. This CDR3 has 16 residues. The germline V gene has CDR1 LGHNA and CDR2 YNFKEQ. The CDR3 DNA reads as TGTGCCAGCAGCCAAGAACGGGACAGCACGAACTATGGCTACACCTTC. As protein: CASSQERDSTNYGYTF.

The J gene is TRBJ1-2, the V gene TRBV18; TRBD1 aligns across 11 bases. In germline, CDR1 is KGHSH, CDR2 LQKENI. J lost 4 bases, V lost 3 bases, and 7 bases had no gene match. CDR3 length equals 16 residues. The CDR3 region is CASSPPGQGAGYGYTF. CDR3 DNA: TGTGCCAGCTCACCTCCCGGACAGGGGGCCGGCTATGGCTACACCTTC. The full variable domain, in which reference TRBV18 and TRBJ1-2 provide the parts outside the CDR3, is NAGVMQNPRHLVRRRGQEARLRCSPMKGHSHVYWYRQLPEEGLKFMVYLQKENIIDESGMPKERFSAEFPKEGPSILRIQQVVRGDSAAYFCASSPPGQGAGYGYTFGSGTRLTVV.

This clone appeared a few times. In DNA form, the CDR3 reads TGCGCCAGCAGCTTGGTAGCAGCGAGCTCCTACAATGAGCAGTTCTTC. Protein: CASSLVAASSYNEQFF. V is TRBV5-1 and J is TRBJ2-1, with D hard to call. The CDR3 runs 16 residues. Germline lookup yields CDR1 SGHRS and CDR2 YFSETQ. Trimming shortened V by 0 bases and J by 0 bases, and 10 bases separated the two germline ends.

CDR3 sequence: CASSPEPNAGTSGRPTSYEQYF. The DNA of the CDR3 is TGTGCCAGTAGTCCGGAACCGAACGCCGGGACTAGCGGGAGACCTACCTCCTACGAGCAGTACTTC. This chain uses TRBV19 with TRBJ2-7, with 14 bases aligning to TRBD2. The V segment lost 5 bases and the J segment 0 bases; nucleotides outside the gene matches: 21. This CDR3 spans 22 amino acids. Per the germline V gene, CDR1 is LNHDA and CDR2 is SQIVND (reference sequence). Full variable domain (remainder filled in from reference TRBV19 and TRBJ2-7): DGGITQSPKYLFRKEGQNVTLSCEQNLNHDAMYWYRQDPGQGLRLIYYSQIVNDFQKGDIAEGYSVSREKKESFPLTVTSAQKNPTAFYLCASSPEPNAGTSGRPTSYEQYFGPGTRLTVT.

The chain recombines TRBV9 with TRBJ1-3, with a possible D match to TRBD1 (5 bases). The CDR3 extends over 15 amino acids. Trimming cost V 1 base and J 10 bases, with 18 bases left between them. CDR1 and CDR2 (germline): SGDLS, YYNGEE. CDR3 in amino acids: CASSVPPRELVTIYF. In DNA form, the CDR3 reads TGTGCCAGCAGCGTACCCCCCAGGGAACTGGTAACCATATATTTT.

This clone was seen once. The chain is built from TRBV7-9 and TRBJ2-5, with D possibly TRBD1 on 6 matching bases. V was pared by 2 bases and J by 1 base, with 11 bases between. The CDR3 loop spans 15 amino acids. CDR1 is SEHNR, CDR2 FQNEAQ, per germline (reference sequence). The CDR3 is CASSLLVGAQETQYF. As DNA, the CDR3 is TGTGCCAGCAGCTTATTAGTGGGGGCCCAAGAGACCCAGTACTTC.

The V and J genes are TRBV7-8 and TRBJ2-3; 10 nucleotides match TRBD2. The CDR3 consists of 14 residues. Per the germline V gene, CDR1 is SGHVS and CDR2 is FQNEAQ. Unmatched junction bases numbered 6, after V lost 6 bases and J lost 6 bases. The CDR3 region is CASRDASGSDTQYF. In DNA form, the CDR3 reads TGTGCCAGCAGAGATGCTAGCGGGAGTGATACGCAGTATTTT. Looking up the rest from reference TRBV7-8 and TRBJ2-3 gives the full variable domain: GAGVSQSPRYKVAKRGQDVALRCDPISGHVSLFWYQQALGQGPEFLTYFQNEAQLDKSGLPSDRFFAERPEGSVSTLKIQRTQQEDSAVYLCASRDASGSDTQYFGPGTRLTVL.

V and J are TRBV4-1 and TRBJ2-2; the D gene is possibly TRBD2 (6 bases). CDR1 and CDR2 (germline): MGHRA, YSYEKL. This CDR3 has 15 amino acids. V gave up 4 bases and J gave up 4 bases, with 13 bases separating them. For the CDR3, the DNA is TGCGCCAGCAGCCGGCAGGCTAGCGTCACCGGGGAGCTGTTTTTT. Its translation is CASSRQASVTGELFF.

This clone was observed a few times. This chain uses TRBV7-2 with TRBJ2-7; 8 bases agree with TRBD2. The CDR3 contains 14 residues. J lost 2 bases, V lost 8 bases, and 8 bases had no gene match. Looked up from germline, CDR1 is SGHTA and CDR2 is FQGNSA. The CDR3 protein is CASSHRRGAYEQYF. In DNA, the CDR3 is TGTGCCAGCTCCCACCGGCGGGGGGCCTACGAGCAGTACTTC.

This clone was counted only a few times. The chain has TRBV5-6 and TRBJ2-2; 13 positions match TRBD2. The CDR3 runs to 17 residues. The germline V gene has CDR1 SGHDT and CDR2 YYEEEE. V dropped 3 bases and J dropped 5; count of bases not matched to a gene: 7. CDR3 bases: TGTGCCAGCAGCTCCTGGACTAGCGGGAGCTATACCGGGGAGCTGTTTTTT. This translates into CASSSWTSGSYTGELFF.

The chain combines TRBV27 with TRBJ2-1; maybe TRBD2 (5 bases). Trimming removed 7 bases from V and 2 bases from J, with 21 bases in between. Germline CDR1 reads MNHEY; CDR2 reads SMNVEV (reference sequence). CDR3 size: 17 residues. As DNA, the CDR3 is TGTGCCAGCATCGGATCCTTTGATTCGGGGACCTACAATGAGCAGTTCTTC. Translated: CASIGSFDSGTYNEQFF.

V and J are TRBV7-8 and TRBJ1-1; the match to TRBD1 covers 7 bases. Per germline, CDR1 SGHVS and CDR2 FQNEAQ. The CDR3 has 13 residues. The J segment lost 8 bases and the V segment lost 5 bases, leaving 8 bases of the junction unmatched. In DNA, the CDR3 is TGTGCCAGCAGCCTTGTACAGACAGGGGAAGCTTTCTTT. Translation gives CASSLVQTGEAFF.

The chain combines TRBV7-9 with TRBJ1-1; no reliable D call. The CDR3 has 14 residues. Germline lookup yields CDR1 SEHNR and CDR2 FQNEAQ (reference sequence). V lost 5 bases, J lost 6 bases, and 16 bases lay in between. CDR3 in amino acids: CASSDGVGSPEAFF. CDR3 coding DNA: TGTGCCAGCAGCGATGGGGTTGGGAGTCCTGAAGCTTTCTTT.

The CDR3, as DNA: TGTGCCAGCAGCCCAGGGACAGGGTATACGCACGAGCAGTACTTC. The encoded protein is CASSPGTGYTHEQYF. V usage is TRBV7-9 and J usage is TRBJ2-7, with 9 bases matching TRBD1. This CDR3 is built from 15 residues. V lost 5 bases and J lost 5; bases outside the gene matches: 10. The germline CDR1 and CDR2 sequences are SEHNR and FQNEAQ (reference sequence).

This clone was recorded only once. The rearrangement uses TRBV5-8 and TRBJ2-3, with TRBD2 matching 8 bases. V shed 4 bases and J 7 bases; nucleotides not matched to a gene: 14. CDR1 is SGHTS, CDR2 YDEGEE, per germline. There are 16 residues in the CDR3. In DNA, the CDR3 is TGTGCCAGCAGCGCCCGCGGAGCGGGGGCATCCCATACGCAGTATTTT. It is translated as CASSARGAGASHTQYF. The variable domain in full, with the rest retrieved from reference TRBV5-8 and TRBJ2-3, is EAGVTQSPTHLIKTRGQQATLRCSPISGHTSVYWYQQALGLGLQFLLWYDEGEERNRGNFPPRFSGRQFPNYSSELNVNALELEDSALYLCASSARGAGASHTQYFGPGTRLTVL.

This chain links TRBV7-2 with TRBJ2-2; 8 nucleotides agree with TRBD2. Germline V gene sequence: CDR1 SGHTA, CDR2 FQGNSA. This CDR3 comprises 17 residues. With V trimmed by 7 bases and J by 1 base, 11 bases remained unmatched. CDR3 amino acids: CASNEGFRGGNTGELFF. In DNA, the CDR3 is TGTGCCAGCAACGAAGGTTTTCGGGGGGGGAACACCGGGGAGCTGTTTTTT.

This clone rates as medium-sized. The CDR3 sequence: CASRDATGYQPQHF. The CDR3 region has the DNA TGTGCCAGCAGGGATGCAACAGGGTACCAGCCCCAGCATTTT. This chain uses TRBV6-1 with TRBJ1-5; possible D gene TRBD1, 6 bases. The germline V and J ends were trimmed by 6 bases and 7 bases, with 16 bases remaining between them. Germline CDR1 is MNHNS and CDR2 is SASEGT. This CDR3 has 14 residues.

The chain combines TRBV4-3 with TRBJ2-2; 7 positions agree with TRBD1. Germline V gene sequence: CDR1 LGHNA, CDR2 YSLEER. CDR3 size: 17 residues. V shed 4 bases and J 0 bases; nucleotides not matched to a gene: 8. CDR3 bases: TGCGCCAGCAGCCCCGCCGTCCAGGGGGCGAACACCGGGGAGCTGTTTTTT. Translated: CASSPAVQGANTGELFF.

The chain uses TRBV27 and TRBJ1-1; possibly TRBD1 for D (5 bases). CDR3 length equals 12 residues. Germline V lookup: CDR1 MNHEY, CDR2 SMNVEV (reference sequence). V lost 6 bases and J lost 10, with 15 bases in between. The CDR3 sequence: CASRQGLGAAFF. The CDR3 DNA reads as TGTGCCAGCAGGCAGGGACTCGGGGCAGCTTTCTTT.

This CDR3 is CASSFRAGKTYEQYF. In DNA form, the CDR3 reads TGTGCCAGCAGCTTCCGGGCAGGGAAAACCTACGAGCAGTACTTC. The chain combines TRBV5-6 with TRBJ2-7, with D perhaps TRBD1 (5 bases). Germline V CDR1 and CDR2: SGHDT, YYEEEE. This CDR3 comprises 15 residues. V was pared by 2 bases and J by 2 bases, with 14 bases between.

The rearrangement uses TRBV7-9 and TRBJ2-1; D possibly corresponds to TRBD1 (6 bases). This CDR3 is 16 amino acids long. Per germline, CDR1 SEHNR and CDR2 FQNEAQ (reference sequence). V was trimmed by 0 bases and J by 3 bases, leaving 12 bases between them. The CDR3 region is CASSLAGYRDYNEQFF. The CDR3 nucleotides read TGTGCCAGCAGCTTAGCGGGGTACAGGGACTACAATGAGCAGTTCTTC.

The V and J genes are TRBV7-9 and TRBJ2-4; TRBD2 matches at 13 bases. The CDR3 is 14 residues long. In germline, CDR1 is SEHNR, CDR2 FQNEAQ (reference sequence). V gave up 1 base and J gave up 11 bases; unmatched junction bases: 2. Here the CDR3 DNA reads TGTGCCAGCAGCTTAGTTGGACTAGCGGGGGTTCAGTACTTC. As protein: CASSLVGLAGVQYF.